This TCR beta chain was recorded in a study of blood T cell repertoires in COVID-19. On the study more broadly: T cells, B-cell-depleted T cells, or PBMCs provided the cDNA or gDNA that served as material.

The CDR3 is 13 residues long. Trimming pared 4 bases from V and 4 bases from J, leaving 8 bases between. Germline V gene data show CDR1 as LGHDT and CDR2 as YNNKEL (reference sequence). Assay used: immunoSEQ multiplex PCR; TCRdb lists only in-frame clones, some missing. The sample holds just under 150,000 clones, over 65% seen once. V usage is TRBV3-1 (or the pseudogene TRBV3-2) and J usage is TRBJ1-5, with unresolved D. This TCR derives from a human donor in a cohort sampled during active COVID-19. Sequencing was done on a sample of peripheral blood. The CDR3 protein is CASSRVGNQPQHF. The CDR3 DNA is TGTGCCAGCAGCCGGGTCGGGAATCAGCCCCAGCATTTT.